This entry lists 15 T cell receptor beta chains sequenced from one sample in a study of cytomegalovirus exposure and HLA in healthy donors. Primers: 60 Vbeta forward and 13 Jbeta reverse. Generated by immunoSEQ multiplex PCR, the TCRdb table keeps only in-frame clones and is missing some. The sample carries about 140,000 clones, approximately 79% recorded once. Sequenced material: PBMCs. These receptor sequences come from a female donor in good health and CMV-seronegative.

The V and J genes are TRBV5-6 and TRBJ2-5, with TRBD1 matching 7 bases. Trimming removed 2 bases from V and 1 base from J; junction bases left unmatched: 5. This CDR3 spans 15 amino acids. From germline, CDR1 is SGHDT and CDR2 YYEEEE. The CDR3 DNA is TGTGCCAGCAGCTTCCGACAGGGTATCCAAGAGACCCAGTACTTC. Amino acid sequence: CASSFRQGIQETQYF.

The rearrangement links TRBV2 to TRBJ1-1, with 11 bases matching TRBD1. The trim removed 1 base at V and 1 base at J, leaving 2 bases unmatched. The CDR3 totals 16 residues. Germline-derived CDR1 and CDR2 are SNHLY and FYNNEI. This CDR3 reads CASSEGTGGPNTEAFF. CDR3 DNA sequence: TGTGCCAGCAGTGAAGGGACAGGGGGCCCGAACACTGAAGCTTTCTTT.

V is TRBV25-1 and J is TRBJ2-3, with D hard to call. This CDR3 spans 13 amino acids. Germline V gene sequence: CDR1 MGHDK, CDR2 SYGVNS. V lost 8 bases, J lost 0 bases, and 9 bases lay in between. The CDR3 here is CASGWASTDTQYF. For the CDR3, the DNA is TGTGCCAGCGGTTGGGCTAGCACAGATACGCAGTATTTT.

The chain carries TRBV25-1 and TRBJ1-1; tentative D call: TRBD1 (6 bases). The V gene's germline CDR1 is MGHDK and CDR2 SYGVNS. The V gene lost 1 base and the J gene lost 3 bases, with 18 bases spanning the gap. The CDR3 has 17 amino acids. The CDR3 loop is CASSELGRGGRDTEAFF. The DNA of the CDR3 is TGTGCCAGCAGTGAATTAGGCCGCGGGGGCCGGGACACTGAAGCTTTCTTT.

The J gene is TRBJ2-7, the V gene TRBV28, with 7 bases lining up with TRBD2. CDR1 and CDR2 (germline): MDHEN, SYDVKM. CDR3 length equals 11 residues. The ends lost 7 bases at V and 4 bases at J; junction bases unmatched: 1. The CDR3 DNA follows: TGTGCCAGCACTAGCGGTTACGAGCAGTACTTC. The encoded protein is CASTSGYEQYF.

This chain uses TRBV6-5 with TRBJ2-1; 11 positions agree with TRBD1. J was trimmed by 6 bases and V by 2 bases; bases with no gene match: 3. CDR1 and CDR2 (germline): MNHEY, SVGAGI. CDR3 length: 15 amino acids. The CDR3 DNA reads TGTGCCAGCAGTTACGGGACAGGGGGAAGCAATGAGCAGTTCTTC. This codes for CASSYGTGGSNEQFF.

Concerning this clone itself: The junction differs from germline at one of its ends, possibly a read error. The V and J genes are TRBV7-7 and TRBJ2-6, with D maybe TRBD2 (5 bases). This CDR3 contains 17 residues. Germline V CDR1 and CDR2: SSHAT, FNYEAQ (reference sequence). This CDR3 reads CASSLTPGSSGANVLTF. Here the CDR3 DNA reads TGTGCTAGCAGTCTAACCCCGGGAAGCTCTGGGGCCAACGTCCTGACTTTC.

This clone was counted only a few times. The chain links TRBV4-2 to TRBJ1-4; D remains unclear. From germline, CDR1 is LGHNA and CDR2 YNFKEQ. The CDR3 loop spans 16 amino acids. Trimming pared 1 base from V and 2 bases from J, leaving 11 bases between. CDR3 sequence: CASSQGLQMTNEKLFF. The DNA of the CDR3 is TGTGCCAGCAGCCAAGGACTACAGATGACTAATGAAAAACTGTTTTTT.

Worth noting for this clone: A junction end diverges from the germline sequence, so it may reflect a read error. This chain connects TRBV4-1 to TRBJ1-1, with 8 nucleotides matching TRBD1. The V gene's germline CDR1 is MGHRA and CDR2 YSYEKL. This CDR3 is 12 amino acids long. The CDR3 sequence: CASRQVGTGPFF. Written as DNA, the CDR3 is TGCGCCAGCAGACAAGTGGGGACAGGTCCTTTCTTT.

The gene calls are TRBV6-5 and TRBJ2-5; weak D call: TRBD2 (5 bases). CDR1 MNHEY and CDR2 SVGAGI come from the germline V gene. The V and J ends lost 2 bases and 5 bases respectively, with 15 bases between them. The CDR3 totals 15 residues. In nucleotides, the CDR3 is TGTGCCAGCAGTTACGGTGGGAGTGTTCTGGAGACCCAGTACTTC. The encoded protein is CASSYGGSVLETQYF.

This chain connects TRBV27 to TRBJ1-1; D possibly corresponds to TRBD1 (5 bases). Germline V gene lookup returns CDR1 MNHEY and CDR2 SMNVEV (reference sequence). Between the trimmed V and J ends, which lost 2 bases and 4 bases, there was a span of 8 bases. The CDR3 is made up of 13 amino acids. The CDR3 DNA follows: TGTGCCAGCAGTTTACGGGGGGGCACTGAAGCTTTCTTT. Translation gives CASSLRGGTEAFF.

The gene calls are TRBV28 and TRBJ2-5; 8 nucleotides match TRBD1. V dropped 6 bases and J dropped 1; count of bases not matched to a gene: 10. From germline, CDR1 is MDHEN and CDR2 SYDVKM. CDR3 size: 16 residues. The CDR3 nucleotides are TGTGCCAGCAGCAACCCGCCCGGACAGGGCCAAGAGACCCAGTACTTC. Translating it yields CASSNPPGQGQETQYF.

The chain carries TRBV30 and TRBJ2-1; 10 bases map to TRBD2. Germline V CDR1 and CDR2: GTSNPN, SVGIG (reference sequence). V shed 2 bases and J 8 bases; nucleotides not matched to a gene: 9. The CDR3 is 15 residues long. CDR3 sequence reads: CAWSSSSGRGYEQFF. The CDR3 region has the DNA TGTGCCTGGAGTTCGTCAAGCGGGAGGGGCTATGAGCAGTTCTTC.

The chain uses TRBV29-1 and TRBJ1-2; the match to TRBD1 covers 7 bases. Germline trimming cut 6 bases from V and 6 bases from J; bases unmatched to any gene: 13. This CDR3 spans 14 amino acids. Germline V CDR1 and CDR2: SQVTM, ANQGSEA. CDR3 coding DNA: TGCAGCGTGGGAACTCGGACAGGCGTGGATGGCTACACCTTC. It is translated as CSVGTRTGVDGYTF. Full variable domain (rest looked up from reference TRBV29-1 and TRBJ1-2): SAVISQKPSRDICQRGTSLTIQCQVDSQVTMMFWYRQQPGQSLTLIATANQGSEATYESGFVIDKFPISRPNLTFSTLTVSNMSPEDSSIYLCSVGTRTGVDGYTFGSGTRLTVV.

CDR3 in DNA: TGCGCCAGCAGTGGAGCAAGCCTCACAGATACGCAGTATTTT. This codes for CASSGASLTDTQYF. The chain employs TRBV10-1 and TRBJ2-3, with D uncertain. Trimming left V 4 bases short and J 2 bases short, with 10 bases between. The V gene's germline CDR1 is WNHNN and CDR2 SYGVQD (reference sequence). The CDR3 has 14 amino acids.